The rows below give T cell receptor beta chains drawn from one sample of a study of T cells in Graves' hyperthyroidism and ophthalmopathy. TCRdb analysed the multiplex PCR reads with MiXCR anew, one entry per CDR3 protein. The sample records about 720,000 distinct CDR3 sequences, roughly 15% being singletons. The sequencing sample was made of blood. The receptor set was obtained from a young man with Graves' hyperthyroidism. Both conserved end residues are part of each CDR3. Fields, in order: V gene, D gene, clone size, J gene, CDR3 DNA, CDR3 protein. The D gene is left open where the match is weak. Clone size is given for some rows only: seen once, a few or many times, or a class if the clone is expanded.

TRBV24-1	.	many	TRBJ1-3	TGTGCCACCAGTGATGACACAGGAGACTCTGGAAACACCATATATTTT	CATSDDTGDSGNTIYF
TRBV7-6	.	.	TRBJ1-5	TGTGCCAGCAGCTTAGCGAGCGGACCCCTTCCTTTGATGCCCCAGCATTTT	CASSLASGPLPLMPQHF
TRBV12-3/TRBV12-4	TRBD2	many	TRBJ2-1	TGTGCTACGGGACTAGCTTTTGATGAGCAGTTCTTC	CATGLAFDEQFF
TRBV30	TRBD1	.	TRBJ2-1	TGTGCTTTTAGTGCGTTGGACAGGAGCTCCTACGAGCAGTTCTTC	CAFSALDRSSYEQFF
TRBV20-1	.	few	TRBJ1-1	TGCAGTGCTAGAGATTGGGGCGCGGCAGAAGCTTTCTTT	CSARDWGAAEAFF
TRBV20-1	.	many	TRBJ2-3	TGCAGTGCTCGGACAGCCGACACTAGCACAGATACGCAGTATTTT	CSARTADTSTDTQYF
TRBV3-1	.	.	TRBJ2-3	TGTGCCAGCAGCCAAGATTGGCAAAGCACAGATACGCAGTATTTT	CASSQDWQSTDTQYF
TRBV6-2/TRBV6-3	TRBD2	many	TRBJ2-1	TGTGCCAGCAGTTATCGGGCTAGCGGGGACATCTGGGATGAGCAGTTCTTC	CASSYRASGDIWDEQFF
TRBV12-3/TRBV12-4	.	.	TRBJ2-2	TGTGCCAGCAGCCCAATACCGCCCGGGGAGCTGTTTTTT	CASSPIPPGELFF
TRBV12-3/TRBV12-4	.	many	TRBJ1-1	TGTGCCAGCAGTTTACGGCAGGGATTGGATGGTGAAGCTTTCTTT	CASSLRQGLDGEAFF
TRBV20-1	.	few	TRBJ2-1	TGCAGTGCCCCCCCCCTACAGGGCGGTTACAATGAGCAGTTCTTC	CSAPPLQGGYNEQFF
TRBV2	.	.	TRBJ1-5	TGTGCCAGCAGTGACGGTGAAAATCAGCCCCAGCATTTT	CASSDGENQPQHF
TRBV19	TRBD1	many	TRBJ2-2	TGTGCCAGTAGCCCCTTACCCGGGACAGGGTATACCGGGGAGCTGTTTTTT	CASSPLPGTGYTGELFF
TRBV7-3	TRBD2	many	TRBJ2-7	TGTGCCAGCAGCCCAACTGGGACTAGCGGGAACTACGAGCAGTACTTC	CASSPTGTSGNYEQYF
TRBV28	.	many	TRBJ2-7	TGTGCCAGCCAAGACCCCTTGGAGTACGAGCAGTACTTC	CASQDPLEYEQYF
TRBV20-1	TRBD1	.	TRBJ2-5	TGCAGTGCTAGCGATCCGGGACAGGGGGAAGAGACCCAGTACTTC	CSASDPGQGEETQYF
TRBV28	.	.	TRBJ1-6	TGTGCCAGCAGACTAGACGGAAATTCACCCCTCCACTTT	CASRLDGNSPLHF
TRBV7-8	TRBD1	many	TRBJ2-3	TGTGCCAGCAGCTTATTACGAGGGGGCCGTCTCGACCCAGATACGCAGTATTTT	CASSLLRGGRLDPDTQYF
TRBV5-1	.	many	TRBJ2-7	TGCGCCAGCAGCTTTAGGGAAGCCTACGAGCAGTACTTC	CASSFREAYEQYF
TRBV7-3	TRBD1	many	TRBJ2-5	TGTGCCAGCAGCCTAGGGGCAGGGACAGGGTTCCAGTACTTC	CASSLGAGTGFQYF
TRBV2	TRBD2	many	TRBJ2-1	TGTGCCAGCAGGGATCCGGGACTAGCGGGAGAATACTCCTACAATGAGCAGTTCTTC	CASRDPGLAGEYSYNEQFF
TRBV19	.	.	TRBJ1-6	TGTGCCAGTAGTATTGGTGGGGGCAGGAATTCACCCCTCCACTTT	CASSIGGGRNSPLHF
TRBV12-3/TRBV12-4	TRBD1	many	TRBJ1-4	TGTGCCAGCAGTTTCGAGGGGGCCAGGGATGAAAAACTGTTTTTT	CASSFEGARDEKLFF
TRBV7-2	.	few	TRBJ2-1	TGTGCCAGCAGCGCCTCGCAGGGGCCCTACAATGAGCAGTTCTTC	CASSASQGPYNEQFF
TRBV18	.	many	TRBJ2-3	TGTGCCAGCTCACCACCCAACACAGATACGCAGTATTTT	CASSPPNTDTQYF
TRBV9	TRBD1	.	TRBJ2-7	TGTGCCAGCAGCTCCGGCACAGGGGACCTCCGGGGCGAGCAGTACTTC	CASSSGTGDLRGEQYF
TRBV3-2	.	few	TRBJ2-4	TGTGCCAGCAGCCAAGAGTCTAGCGGGATGGAGTCCAAAAACATTCAGTACTTC	CASSQESSGMESKNIQYF
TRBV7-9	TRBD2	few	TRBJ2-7	TGTGCCAGCAGCTCCACTAGCGGGTCCGACGAGCAGTACTTC	CASSSTSGSDEQYF
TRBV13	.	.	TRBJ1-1	TGTGCCAGCACCTCCTGGAGGGGCACTGAAGCTTTCTTT	CASTSWRGTEAFF
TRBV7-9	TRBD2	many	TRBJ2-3	TGTGCCAGCAGCTCTCTAGCGGCCCCCACAGATACGCAGTATTTT	CASSSLAAPTDTQYF
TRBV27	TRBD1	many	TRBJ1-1	TGTGCCAGCACGGACAGGCTGGCCAGTGAAGCTTTCTTT	CASTDRLASEAFF
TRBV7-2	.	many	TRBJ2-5	TGTGCCAGCAGCTTAGTAGGTGCGGCTCTTAAAGAGACCCAGTACTTC	CASSLVGAALKETQYF
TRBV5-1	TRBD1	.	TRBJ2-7	TGCGCCAGCTCCGGGACAGGGACCCACGAGCAGTACTTC	CASSGTGTHEQYF
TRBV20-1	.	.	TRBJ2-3	TGCAGTGCTAGAGATCCCGGGACGACCCGCACAGATACGCAGTATTTT	CSARDPGTTRTDTQYF
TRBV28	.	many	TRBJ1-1	TGTGCCAGCATCGGCGTGATGAACACTGAAGCTTTCTTT	CASIGVMNTEAFF
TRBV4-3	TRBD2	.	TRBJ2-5	TGCGCCAGCAGCCCTCCCCTAGGGCGACTAGCGGGAGGACAAGAGACCCAGTACTTC	CASSPPLGRLAGGQETQYF
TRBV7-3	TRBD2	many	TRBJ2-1	TGTGCCAGCAGCGCGGGACTAGCAGGCCACGAGCAGTTCTTC	CASSAGLAGHEQFF
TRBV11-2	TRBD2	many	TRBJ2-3	TGTGCCAGCAGAAACAACCCCGGACTAGCGGGAGGGCTAAATACGCAGTATTTT	CASRNNPGLAGGLNTQYF
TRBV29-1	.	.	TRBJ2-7	TGCAGCGTTGAGGGGAAGGGACTGGGCGAGCAGTACTTC	CSVEGKGLGEQYF
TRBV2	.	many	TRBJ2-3	TGTGCCAGCAGTGAAAAGACCCCAGATACGCAGTATTTT	CASSEKTPDTQYF
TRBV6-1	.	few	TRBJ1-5	TGTGCCAGCAGTGAGAGTGTCCGGGGGGCCAATCAGCCCCAGCATTTT	CASSESVRGANQPQHF
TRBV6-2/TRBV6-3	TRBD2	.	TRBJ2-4	TGTGCCAGCAGTGGGGGGACTAGCGAAGGCAAAAACATTCAGTACTTC	CASSGGTSEGKNIQYF